This T cell receptor beta chain was recovered during a study of regulatory T cells in long-lasting Graves disease. This clonotype has at least ten counts. Through Arm-PCR of CDR3 regions and iRepertoire HTBI primers, TCR beta libraries were built. TCRdb used MiXCR to reprocess the multiplex PCR reads, holding one entry per CDR3 protein. The sample comprises approximately 270,000 distinct CDR3 sequences, 15% to 20% of which are singletons, and about 14% rests with the top ten. Time point noted: newly diagnosed GD, antithyroid drugs for less than 3 months. RNA extracted from PBMCs served as the sequencing template. The data were also submitted as part of a second study, on T cells in Graves' hyperthyroidism and ophthalmopathy. From that paper: The study defined stable Graves' hyperthyroidism as no ophthalmopathy progression within 18 months. Each diagnosis was grounded in clinical symptoms, serum thyroxine and TRAb, thyroid ultrasound, and orbital computed tomography.

The sequence was collected from a woman in her 30s with Graves disease. Sequencing used peripheral blood mononuclear cells (PBMCs), obtained at new diagnosis, from a patient treated with antithyroid drugs.

The CDR3 coding sequence is TGTGCCAGCGTCCCGGGACAGTTTCTGAACACTGAAGCTTTCTTT. It encodes CASVPGQFLNTEAFF. V and J are TRBV7-9 and TRBJ1-1; 7 bases map to TRBD1. V lost 8 bases and J lost 0; bases outside the gene matches: 9. The V gene's germline CDR1 is SEHNR and CDR2 FQNEAQ (reference sequence). The length of the CDR3 is 15 residues.